This TCR beta chain was found in a study of blood T cell repertoires in COVID-19. Across the whole study: Acute-phase and convalescent COVID-19 samples originated in the United States, Italy and Spain. T cells, B-cell-depleted T cells, or PBMCs provided the cDNA or gDNA that served as material.

Between the trimmed V and J ends, which lost 3 bases and 0 bases, there was a span of 6 bases. CDR3 length: 15 residues. Germline CDR1 reads MNHNS; CDR2 reads SASEGT. Per the original data handling: It was from reference gene primer amplification that nucleated cell counts were estimated. Here immunoSEQ multiplex PCR was the method, and the copy in TCRdb shows in-frame clones only, minus some. The DNA gave D and trimming, while V, J and clone size come from that table. The sample has 90,000 or so clones, around nine tenths seen once. This chain connects TRBV6-1 to TRBJ1-6; D is ambiguous. What was sequenced was peripheral blood. The clonotype comes from a woman in her 70s with acute or convalescent COVID-19. The CDR3 reads CASSDGNSYNSPLHF. CDR3 in DNA: TGTGCCAGCAGTGACGGGAACTCCTATAATTCACCCCTCCACTTT.